Presented here are 10 T cell receptor beta chains from one specimen sequenced in a study of identical twins. TCRdb recomputed calls from the 5' RACE reads with MiXCR, one row per CDR3 protein. Found here are about 240,000 distinct CDR3 sequences, about 7.5% of them singletons; the top ten hold approximately 5.4%. These sequences were also reported in another study, on yellow fever vaccine responses in identical twins.

Sample: CD8+ T cells sorted from blood. The source is a woman aged 18-29 years in good health.

This clonotype was counted ten times or more. This chain links TRBV7-9 with TRBJ2-2; 7 bases are a match to TRBD2. The CDR3 length is 16 residues. From germline, CDR1 is SEHNR and CDR2 FQNEAQ (reference sequence). J lost 2 bases, V lost 4 bases, and 7 bases had no gene match. Written as DNA, the CDR3 is TGTGCCAGCAGCTCACCCGGACTAGTTAACACCGGGGAGCTGTTTTTT. It codes for CASSSPGLVNTGELFF.

A few counts support this clonotype. The rearrangement uses TRBV28 and TRBJ2-7; 8 bases fit TRBD1. There are 14 residues in the CDR3. In germline, CDR1 is MDHEN, CDR2 SYDVKM. J was trimmed by 3 bases and V by 6 bases; bases with no gene match: 7. The CDR3 reads CASRPPGTGYEQYF. The CDR3 DNA reads as TGTGCCAGCAGGCCCCCAGGGACAGGCTACGAGCAGTACTTC.

This clonotype was observed a handful of times. Because it lacks the conserved phenylalanine or tryptophan at the end, this CDR3 is likely a read error. The rearrangement joins TRBV12-3 or TRBV12-4 to TRBJ1-1; D is unclear. The V end lost 3 bases, the J end lost 8 bases, and 10 bases lay between the germline ends. The CDR3 has 12 amino acids. The CDR3: CASSFYLTEAFS. The DNA of the CDR3 is TGTGCCAGCAGTTTTTACCTGACAGAAGCTTTCTCT.

This clonotype was counted many times. The chain carries TRBV9 and TRBJ2-1, with D unresolved. Germline CDR1 and CDR2: SGDLS and YYNGEE. V shed 0 bases and J shed 7 bases, with 5 bases lying between them. The CDR3 sequence is 12 residues long. CDR3 loop: CASSVDENEQFF. DNA of the CDR3: TGTGCCAGCAGCGTAGATGAAAATGAGCAGTTCTTC.

The rearrangement uses TRBV12-3 or TRBV12-4 and TRBJ2-1; TRBD2 matches 8 bases. The CDR3 sequence is 12 residues long. Trimming removed 6 bases from V and 6 bases from J; junction bases left unmatched: 1. CDR3 in amino acids: CASRAGGNEQFF. In DNA form, the CDR3 reads TGTGCCAGCAGGGCGGGAGGCAATGAGCAGTTCTTC.

This clonotype came up many times. This chain connects TRBV5-1 to TRBJ2-1, with TRBD2 as a possible D gene (6 bases). The CDR3 runs 14 residues. The V end lost 2 bases, the J end lost 4 bases, and 10 bases lay between the germline ends. In germline, CDR1 is SGHRS, CDR2 YFSETQ. CDR3 coding DNA: TGCGCCAGCAGCTTCACCGGGACTTACAATGAGCAGTTCTTC. It encodes CASSFTGTYNEQFF. The full variable domain, rest sourced from reference TRBV5-1 and TRBJ2-1, is KAGVTQTPRYLIKTRGQQVTLSCSPISGHRSVSWYQQTPGQGLQFLFEYFSETQRNKGNFPGRFSGRQFSNSRSEMNVSTLELGDSALYLCASSFTGTYNEQFFGPGTRLTVL.

V gene TRBV7-9 combines with J gene TRBJ2-5; D remains ambiguous. The germline V and J ends were trimmed by 5 bases and 3 bases, with 10 bases remaining between them. In germline, CDR1 is SEHNR, CDR2 FQNEAQ (reference sequence). The CDR3 sequence is 13 residues long. The DNA of the CDR3 is TGTGCCAGCAGCCCGGACGGCGAAGAGACCCAGTACTTC. Protein sequence: CASSPDGEETQYF.

This clonotype was recorded at least ten times. This chain joins TRBV10-3 and TRBJ2-2, with 12 bases lining up with TRBD2. This CDR3 comprises 18 residues. V lost 6 bases, J lost 3 bases, and 11 bases stayed unmatched. Germline values: CDR1 ENHRY, CDR2 SYGVKD. CDR3 nucleotide sequence: TGTGCCATCAGAGACCGACTAGCGGGGGTCCGAGACACCGGGGAGCTGTTTTTT. Its translation: CAIRDRLAGVRDTGELFF.

The table lists this clonotype with a few counts. The V gene is TRBV2, the J gene TRBJ2-2; D is undetermined. Germline CDR1 and CDR2: SNHLY and FYNNEI. The length of the CDR3 is 10 residues. V lost 4 bases to trimming and J lost 8 bases, with 2 bases between them. Here the CDR3 DNA reads TGTGCCAGCAGTGTTGGGGAGCTGTTTTTT. It codes for CASSVGELFF.

This clonotype appeared many times. The chain couples TRBV3-1 to TRBJ2-1; 12 bases are a match to TRBD2. Germline loops: CDR1 LGHDT, CDR2 YNNKEL (reference sequence). The CDR3 has 16 amino acids. With 4 bases clipped from V and 7 bases from J, the junction kept 8 bases outside the gene matches. For the CDR3, the DNA is TGTGCCAGCAGCCCCCTAGCGGGGGGGCCGGTGAATGAGCAGTTCTTC. As protein: CASSPLAGGPVNEQFF.